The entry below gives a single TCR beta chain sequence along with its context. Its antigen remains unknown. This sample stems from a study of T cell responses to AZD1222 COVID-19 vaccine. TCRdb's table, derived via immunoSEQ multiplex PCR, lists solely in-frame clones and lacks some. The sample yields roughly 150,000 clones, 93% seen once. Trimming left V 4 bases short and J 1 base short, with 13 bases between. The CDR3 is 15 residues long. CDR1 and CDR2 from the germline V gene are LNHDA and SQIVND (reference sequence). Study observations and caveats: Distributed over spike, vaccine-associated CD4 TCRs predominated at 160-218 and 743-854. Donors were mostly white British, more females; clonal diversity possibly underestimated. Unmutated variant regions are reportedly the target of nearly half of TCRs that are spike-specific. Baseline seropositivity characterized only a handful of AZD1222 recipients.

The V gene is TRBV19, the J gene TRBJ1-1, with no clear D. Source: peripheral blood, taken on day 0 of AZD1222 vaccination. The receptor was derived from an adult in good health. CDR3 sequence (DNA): TGTGCCAGTAGTAAAAATACGGGATCGAACACTGAAGCTTTCTTT. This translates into CASSKNTGSNTEAFF.